The clone carrying this T cell receptor beta chain has a single count. The data belong to a study of control samples from healthy donors and cancer patients. Produced via immunoSEQ multiplex PCR; TCRdb's table is partial and in-frame only. The table shows 70,000 or so clones, with over 65% occurring only once. After removal of 1 base from V and 5 bases from J, the junction contained 13 bases not matched to a gene. Germline V lookup: CDR1 LGHNT, CDR2 FRNRAP. The CDR3 loop spans 17 amino acids. V and J are TRBV12-5 and TRBJ2-7, with 8 bases aligning to TRBD1. This clonotype was sampled from a woman aged 45-65 years with lung cancer. Sequenced: PBMCs. CDR3 region: CASGLGSWNRGVNEQYF. The CDR3 bases are TGTGCTAGTGGTTTGGGCAGCTGGAACAGGGGGGTCAACGAGCAGTACTTC.